Each of the 13 T cell receptor beta chains below was sequenced from the same sample in a study of metastatic and nonmetastatic thyroid tumors. No patient received treatment before thyroid surgery. TCRdb re-called the PCR reads with MiXCR. The table includes about 15,000 clones, 31% detected once. Sequences were obtained from blood. The receptor source for this set is a female donor with papillary thyroid cancer or a benign thyroid nodule (not recorded which). Some clones in this sample may be carry-over from other donors' samples.

This clone was observed a handful of times. This chain connects TRBV6-4 to TRBJ1-6; D gene unclear. Trimming took off 5 bases at V and 5 bases at J, with 13 bases between the two ends. From germline, CDR1 is MRHNA and CDR2 SNTAGT. The CDR3 consists of 15 residues. The CDR3 reads CASSLYRSNNSPLHF. CDR3 coding DNA: TGTGCCAGCAGTCTTTACCGCAGCAATAATTCACCCCTCCACTTT.

In its sample, this clone is medium-sized. V usage is TRBV6-6 and J usage is TRBJ2-3; 9 bases match TRBD1. The CDR3 is 17 residues long. The V gene's germline CDR1 is MNHNY and CDR2 SVGAGI (reference sequence). With 0 bases clipped from V and 2 bases from J, the junction kept 6 bases outside the gene matches. CDR3 coding DNA: TGTGCCAGCAGTTACTCGAAGGGGACAGGGTCCACAGATACGCAGTATTTT. Amino acid sequence: CASSYSKGTGSTDTQYF.

At least ten counts were recorded for this clone. This chain links TRBV20-1 with TRBJ2-1; 11 bases are shared with TRBD2. The CDR3 consists of 13 residues. The V and J ends lost 1 base and 7 bases, in that order; junction bases with no gene match: 0. Per the germline V gene, CDR1 is DFQATT and CDR2 is SNEGSKA (reference sequence). CDR3 coding DNA: TGCAGTGCTAGAGGACTAGCGGGGAATGAGCAGTTCTTC. Protein: CSARGLAGNEQFF.

The chain is built from TRBV27 and TRBJ2-7; D is ambiguous. Trimming shortened V by 5 bases and J by 0 bases, and 8 bases separated the two germline ends. This CDR3 is 13 amino acids long. Germline V gene data show CDR1 as MNHEY and CDR2 as SMNVEV (reference sequence). CDR3 nucleotides: TGTGCCAGCAGTCCATACCGCTCCTACGAGCAGTACTTC. This gives the protein CASSPYRSYEQYF.

The chain links TRBV13 to TRBJ2-3; 7 bases map to TRBD2. With V trimmed by 5 bases and J by 2 bases, 7 bases remained unmatched. Germline V gene sequence: CDR1 PRHDT, CDR2 FYEKMQ (reference sequence). The CDR3 spans 15 residues. CDR3 bases: TGTGCCAGCAGCCCTCGGACTAGTACCACAGATACGCAGTATTTT. Residues: CASSPRTSTTDTQYF.

Judged by abundance, this clone is medium-sized. This chain links TRBV20-1 with TRBJ1-3, with TRBD1 as a possible D gene (6 bases). Trimming removed 5 bases at V and 1 base at J, with 18 bases between. Germline assignment: CDR1 DFQATT and CDR2 SNEGSKA (reference sequence). The CDR3 extends over 16 amino acids. The CDR3 reads CSALTGRGNSGNTIYF. In DNA form, the CDR3 reads TGCAGTGCTCTAACAGGGCGCGGGAATTCTGGAAACACCATATATTTT.

On this clone itself: A junction end diverges from the germline sequence, so it may reflect a read error. The rearrangement joins TRBV6-5 to TRBJ2-1, with 7 bases matching TRBD1. The CDR3 is 17 residues long. Germline CDR1 is MNHEY and CDR2 is SVGAGI. This chain's CDR3 is CASGYSIGGDYYNEQFF. The CDR3, as DNA: TGTGCCAGCGGTTACTCGATAGGGGGCGATTACTACAATGAGCAGTTCTTC.

This chain links TRBV5-4 with TRBJ1-6, with D perhaps TRBD1 (5 bases). V was shortened by 0 bases and J by 9 bases, with 13 bases between the two germline ends. Germline assignment: CDR1 SGHNT and CDR2 YYREEE (reference sequence). The CDR3 extends over 15 amino acids. The CDR3 DNA follows: TGTGCCAGCAGCTTGGATCAGGGTGTGGGTTCACCCCTCCACTTT. Amino acid sequence: CASSLDQGVGSPLHF. Full variable domain (remainder filled in from reference TRBV5-4 and TRBJ1-6): ETGVTQSPTHLIKTRGQQVTLRCSSQSGHNTVSWYQQALGQGPQFIFQYYREEENGRGNFPPRFSGLQFPNYSSELNVNALELDDSALYLCASSLDQGVGSPLHFGNGTRLTVT.

The genes are TRBV2 and TRBJ2-5; TRBD2 matches at 9 bases. This CDR3 is built from 15 residues. The V and J ends lost 4 bases and 4 bases, in that order; junction bases with no gene match: 7. Germline V lookup: CDR1 SNHLY, CDR2 FYNNEI. The CDR3 region has the DNA TGTGCCAGCAGTGTTAGCCTAGCGGGGATAGAGACCCAGTACTTC. This gives the protein CASSVSLAGIETQYF.

In regard to this clone: Germline and junction disagree at one end, which may indicate a read error. The chain links TRBV3-1 to TRBJ1-1; D ambiguous. CDR1 LGHDT and CDR2 YNNKEL come from the germline V gene (reference sequence). This CDR3 comprises 14 residues. Here the CDR3 reads CAGSQVQAPGSAFF. Here the CDR3 DNA reads TGCGCCGGCAGCCAAGTTCAGGCGCCGGGGTCGGCTTTCTTT.

DNA for the CDR3: TGCAGTGTTCCGGGACAGGGTTATAATTCACCCCTCCACTTT. Amino acids: CSVPGQGYNSPLHF. The V and J genes are TRBV20-1 and TRBJ1-6; TRBD1 aligns across 9 bases. CDR1 DFQATT and CDR2 SNEGSKA come from the germline V gene (reference sequence). The CDR3 has 14 amino acids. The ends lost 7 bases at V and 4 bases at J; junction bases unmatched: 5.

This chain connects TRBV6-2 or TRBV6-3 to TRBJ2-2, with D tentatively TRBD1 or TRBD2 (5 bases each). The V gene's germline CDR1 is MNHEY and CDR2 SVGEGT. The CDR3 extends over 14 amino acids. The V end lost 6 bases, the J end lost 4 bases, and 12 bases lay between the germline ends. CDR3 residues: CASRRDGFTGELFF. Written as DNA, the CDR3 is TGTGCCAGCAGGAGGGACGGATTCACCGGGGAGCTGTTTTTT.

By share of the sample, this clone is medium-sized (0.01 to 0.1%). The V gene is TRBV12-3 or TRBV12-4, the J gene TRBJ2-5, with D possibly TRBD2 on 6 matching bases. The CDR3 covers 15 residues. Trimming took off 5 bases at V and 3 bases at J, with 16 bases between the two ends. For the CDR3, the DNA is TGTGCCAGCAGTCCCCACCGCCGGGGGAAAGAGACCCAGTACTTC. Residues: CASSPHRRGKETQYF.